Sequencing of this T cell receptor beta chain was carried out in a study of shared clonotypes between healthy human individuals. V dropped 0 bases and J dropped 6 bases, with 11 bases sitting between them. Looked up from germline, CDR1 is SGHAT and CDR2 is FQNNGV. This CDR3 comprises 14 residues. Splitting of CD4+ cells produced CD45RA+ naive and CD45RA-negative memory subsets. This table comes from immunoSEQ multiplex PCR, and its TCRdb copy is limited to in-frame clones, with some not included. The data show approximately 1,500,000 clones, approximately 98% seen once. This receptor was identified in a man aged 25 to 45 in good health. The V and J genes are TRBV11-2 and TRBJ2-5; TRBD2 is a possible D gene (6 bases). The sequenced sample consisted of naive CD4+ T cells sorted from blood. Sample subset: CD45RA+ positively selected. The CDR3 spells CASSLDLGGKTQYF. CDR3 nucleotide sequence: TGTGCCAGCAGCTTAGATCTTGGGGGGAAGACCCAGTACTTC.